This record concerns one TCR beta chain sequence. Its matching antigen is unknown. Noted treatment: approximately 9-day PBMC culture with coronavirus spike peptide pools or control peptides (ViraFEST assay). This sample stems from a study of vaccination and CD4 T cells after COVID-19. Study details: Cultures designated as controls were supplied with a CEFX pool, an HIV-1 Nef pool, or no peptide.

The CDR3 extends over 16 amino acids. The J segment lost 1 base and the V segment lost 3 bases, leaving 6 bases of the junction unmatched. The study sequenced cultured CD4+ T cell DNA using the Oncomine TCR Beta short-read assay. MiXCR, applied by TCRdb to the PCR reads, yields one record per CDR3 protein. The repertoire holds 11,000 or so distinct CDR3 sequences, with over 35% as singletons. This chain uses TRBV12-3 or TRBV12-4 with TRBJ1-3; 7 bases map to TRBD1. The sequenced sample consisted of CD4+ T cells from blood, cultured in vitro. The receptor was isolated from a human donor who had recovered from COVID-19. CDR3 region: CASSFGTGQSGNTIYF. The CDR3 DNA follows: TGTGCCAGCAGTTTCGGTACGGGACAGTCTGGAAACACCATATATTTT.